The 25 T cell receptor beta chains below were found in one sample sequenced in a study of T cells in narcolepsy. The data were produced by immunoSEQ multiplex PCR, yet TCRdb's version contains in-frame clones alone and is incomplete. The sample records around 30,000 clones, less than 90% being singletons. The sample comprised CD45RA- memory CD4+ T cells from PBMCs. Every receptor here comes from a human donor with narcolepsy.

This chain links TRBV6-6 with TRBJ1-6, with TRBD1 matching over 9 bases. Losses at the gene ends were 7 bases for V and 7 bases for J; bases not matched to a gene: 5. This CDR3 is built from 14 residues. Germline-derived CDR1 and CDR2 are MNHNY and SVGAGI (reference sequence). This CDR3 is CASNTGGRNSPLHF. In nucleotides, the CDR3 is TGTGCCAGCAATACAGGGGGCCGAAATTCACCCCTCCACTTT.

The chain combines TRBV5-1 with TRBJ1-1; D is undetermined. Looked up from germline, CDR1 is SGHRS and CDR2 is YFSETQ. V lost 0 bases, J lost 4 bases, and 10 bases lay in between. CDR3 length equals 14 residues. The CDR3 DNA reads TGCGCCAGCAGCTTGGGGCAGACTTTCACTGAAGCTTTCTTT. Residues: CASSLGQTFTEAFF.

The gene calls are TRBV2 and TRBJ1-1; D unclear. Between the trimmed V and J ends, which lost 6 bases and 0 bases, there was a span of 11 bases. The CDR3 extends over 14 amino acids. Per the germline V gene, CDR1 is SNHLY and CDR2 is FYNNEI. In nucleotides, the CDR3 is TGTGCCAGCAGAGCCGAAAGTATGAACACTGAAGCTTTCTTT. This sequence encodes CASRAESMNTEAFF.

This chain links TRBV5-1 with TRBJ2-7; 7 positions match TRBD1. Germline V gene data show CDR1 as SGHRS and CDR2 as YFSETQ. J gave up 2 bases and V 2 bases, and 7 bases lay outside the gene matches. The CDR3 spans 15 residues. This chain's CDR3 is CASSLMGQGAYEQYF. The CDR3 DNA reads as TGCGCCAGCAGCTTAATGGGGCAGGGGGCCTACGAGCAGTACTTC.

About this clone: The sample has other DNA sequences that encode this CDR3 too. V usage is TRBV5-6 and J usage is TRBJ2-5, with TRBD1 matching over 8 bases. CDR3 length: 15 residues. Losses at the gene ends were 2 bases for V and 4 bases for J; bases not matched to a gene: 7. Germline V lookup: CDR1 SGHDT, CDR2 YYEEEE. The DNA of the CDR3 is TGTGCCAGCAGCTTAGGTGGCAGGGGGCGAGAGACCCAGTACTTC. This sequence encodes CASSLGGRGRETQYF.

V usage is TRBV5-1 and J usage is TRBJ2-1; D is perhaps TRBD2 (7 bases). Germline assignment: CDR1 SGHRS and CDR2 YFSETQ. Between the trimmed V and J ends, which lost 4 bases and 6 bases, there was a span of 14 bases. This CDR3 region has 14 residues. As DNA, the CDR3 is TGCGCCAGCAGCCAGGCGGGGGCCGGCAATGAGCAGTTCTTC. Protein: CASSQAGAGNEQFF.

This clone has a handful of counts. The chain couples TRBV6-5 to TRBJ2-7; D possibly corresponds to TRBD1 (9 bases). Germline CDR1 and CDR2: MNHEY and SVGAGI. This CDR3 has 16 amino acids. V lost 4 bases and J 3 bases, leaving 19 bases between the germline ends. The CDR3 coding sequence is TGTGCCAGCAGTTCTCGGGGGGGACAGGGTGGCTACGAGCAGTACTTC. Encoded protein: CASSSRGGQGGYEQYF.

The chain links TRBV18 to TRBJ2-3, with a possible D match to TRBD2 (5 bases). Germline loops: CDR1 KGHSH, CDR2 LQKENI. Trimming removed 1 base from V and 0 bases from J, with 8 bases in between. CDR3 length: 15 residues. The DNA of the CDR3 is TGTGCCAGCTCACCACTAGCGAGTAGCACAGATACGCAGTATTTT. This sequence encodes CASSPLASSTDTQYF.

This rearrangement joins TRBV25-1 to TRBJ2-1; no clear D gene. Trimming cost V 3 bases and J 0 bases, with 12 bases left between them. Per germline, CDR1 MGHDK and CDR2 SYGVNS. The CDR3 totals 16 residues. The CDR3 spells CASSDPDPSSYNEQFF. For the CDR3, the DNA is TGTGCCAGCAGTGATCCGGACCCGAGCTCCTACAATGAGCAGTTCTTC.

In this sample, this clone turned up once. V and J are TRBV9 and TRBJ2-3, with 12 bases lining up with TRBD2. There are 16 residues in the CDR3. The germline gives CDR1 SGDLS, CDR2 YYNGEE. V lost 0 bases and J lost 9; bases outside the gene matches: 8. The CDR3 bases are TGTGCCAGCAGCGTAGAAGCTAGCGGGGGGGCTCGGACGCAGTATTTT. Its protein product is CASSVEASGGARTQYF. Combining the CDR3 with reference TRBV9 and TRBJ2-3 gives the whole variable domain DSGVTQTPKHLITATGQRVTLRCSPRSGDLSVYWYQQSLDQGLQFLIQYYNGEERAKGNILERFSAQQFPDLHSELNLSSLELGDSALYFCASSVEASGGARTQYFGPGTRLTVL.

The chain links TRBV7-3 to TRBJ2-7; perhaps TRBD1 as D (6 bases). The germline CDR1 and CDR2 sequences are SGHTA and FQGTGA. Trimming took 5 bases from V and 2 from J, leaving 10 bases between them. This CDR3 contains 13 residues. Here the CDR3 reads CASSPDSTYEQYF. In nucleotides, the CDR3 is TGTGCCAGCAGCCCGGACAGTACCTACGAGCAGTACTTC.

The gene calls are TRBV7-9 and TRBJ1-3; maybe TRBD1 (6 bases). Trimming cost V 5 bases and J 0 bases, with 11 bases left between them. The CDR3 spans 15 residues. In germline, CDR1 is SEHNR, CDR2 FQNEAQ (reference sequence). CDR3 residues: CASSPQTGSGNTIYF. The CDR3 DNA is TGTGCCAGCAGCCCACAGACAGGCTCTGGAAACACCATATATTTT.

This clone showed up just once. The CDR3 region is CASSWSTGGVDEQYF. The CDR3 region has the DNA TGTGCCAGCAGCTGGAGTACAGGGGGCGTGGACGAGCAGTACTTC. This chain joins TRBV5-5 and TRBJ2-5; 9 bases map to TRBD1. The J call is uncertain, as TRBJ2-7 better fits the DNA end. This CDR3 region has 15 residues. Germline CDR1 reads SGHKS; CDR2 reads YYEKEE (reference sequence).

This clone was found a few times. The chain uses TRBV2 and TRBJ1-6; no definite D call. CDR1 and CDR2 (germline): SNHLY, FYNNEI. V was shortened by 4 bases and J by 10 bases, with 5 bases between the two germline ends. The CDR3 contains 11 residues. Here the CDR3 reads CASSVRSPLHF. Here the CDR3 DNA reads TGTGCCAGCAGTGTAAGGTCACCCCTCCACTTT.

The DNA for the CDR3 is TGTGCCAGCAGCTTGTACGCGTCTAGCGGGGGGCAAGAGACCCAGTACTTC. Translating it yields CASSLYASSGGQETQYF. The chain is built from TRBV5-6 and TRBJ2-5; 11 nucleotides match TRBD2. With V trimmed by 1 base and J by 2 bases, 7 bases remained unmatched. Germline CDR1 is SGHDT and CDR2 is YYEEEE. The CDR3 extends over 17 amino acids.

V gene TRBV6-1 combines with J gene TRBJ2-7; D not certain. The CDR3 runs 13 residues. V lost 6 bases to trimming and J lost 3 bases, with 12 bases between them. Germline V lookup: CDR1 MNHNS, CDR2 SASEGT. CDR3 DNA sequence: TGTGCCAGCAGCCGGACGATGGACTACGAGCAGTACTTC. It translates to CASSRTMDYEQYF.

J is TRBJ2-3 and V is TRBV4-1; TRBD2 agrees at 9 bases. J was trimmed by 3 bases and V by 1 base; bases with no gene match: 8. Germline V gene sequence: CDR1 MGHRA, CDR2 YSYEKL. The CDR3 is made up of 17 amino acids. This CDR3 reads CASSQVNRLAGTDTQYF. The CDR3 DNA is TGCGCCAGCAGCCAAGTTAATAGGCTAGCGGGGACAGATACGCAGTATTTT.

This chain uses TRBV5-4 with TRBJ1-5; 12 bases line up with TRBD1. The trim removed 6 bases at V and 7 bases at J, leaving 8 bases unmatched. The CDR3 contains 15 residues. Germline lookup yields CDR1 SGHNT and CDR2 YYREEE (reference sequence). In nucleotides, the CDR3 is TGTGCCAGCACCGAGGGACAGGGGGCAGGACAGCCCCAGCATTTT. It encodes CASTEGQGAGQPQHF.

In this sample, this clone turned up a few times. The V call is TRBV6-1, the J call TRBJ1-5; D is uncertain. Germline CDR1 MNHNS, CDR2 SASEGT. V was trimmed by 5 bases and J by 9 bases, leaving 8 bases between them. This CDR3 is 11 amino acids long. CDR3 in DNA: TGTGCCAGCAGTCCCTCCGGGCCCCAGCATTTT. Protein: CASSPSGPQHF.

This chain uses TRBV5-5 with TRBJ1-4; D is undetermined. CDR1 SGHKS and CDR2 YYEKEE come from the germline V gene (reference sequence). The CDR3 length is 16 residues. Deletions cut 2 bases from V and 2 bases from J, with 13 bases between. CDR3 region: CASSLTWQVTNEKLFF. DNA for the CDR3: TGTGCCAGCAGCTTAACTTGGCAGGTGACTAATGAAAAACTGTTTTTT.

This sequence joins TRBV19 and TRBJ2-5; D not certain. CDR1 and CDR2 from the germline V gene are LNHDA and SQIVND (reference sequence). This CDR3 is built from 12 residues. Trimming took 9 bases from V and 4 from J, leaving 12 bases between them. The CDR3 loop is CASRQVGETQYF. The CDR3 region has the DNA TGTGCCAGCCGGCAGGTCGGAGAGACCCAGTACTTC.

This chain connects TRBV2 to TRBJ2-5; D assignment may be TRBD1 or TRBD2 (5 bases each). The DNA matches TRBJ2-7 better at its end, which makes the J call doubtful. CDR1 is SNHLY and CDR2 is FYNNEI in the germline V gene. This CDR3 spans 12 amino acids. CDR3: CASSPLGDEQYF. Written as DNA, the CDR3 is TGTGCCAGCAGTCCACTGGGGGACGAGCAGTACTTC.

This CDR3 reads CASTLATSGRGEQFF. The CDR3 region has the DNA TGTGCCAGCACCCTCGCGACTAGCGGGAGAGGGGAGCAGTTCTTC. V gene TRBV2 combines with J gene TRBJ2-1; TRBD2 aligns across 12 bases. Germline-derived CDR1 and CDR2 are SNHLY and FYNNEI. With V trimmed by 7 bases and J by 10 bases, 11 bases remained unmatched. The CDR3 covers 15 residues.

This sequence joins TRBV7-2 and TRBJ2-2; no clear D gene. Germline V gene lookup returns CDR1 SGHTA and CDR2 FQGNSA. Trimming pared 4 bases from V and 3 bases from J, leaving 3 bases between. There are 12 residues in the CDR3. The CDR3 is CASSSYTGELFF. CDR3 DNA sequence: TGTGCCAGCAGCTCCTACACCGGGGAGCTGTTTTTT. The full variable domain, its missing parts supplied by reference TRBV7-2 and TRBJ2-2, is GAGVSQSPSNKVTEKGKDVELRCDPISGHTALYWYRQSLGQGLEFLIYFQGNSAPDKSGLPSDRFSAERTGGSVSTLTIQRTQQEDSAVYLCASSSYTGELFFGEGSRLTVL.

The table lists this clone with a few counts. This chain joins TRBV6-1 and TRBJ2-7; D possibly corresponds to TRBD1 (5 bases). The length of the CDR3 is 14 residues. Germline V gives CDR1 MNHNS, CDR2 SASEGT. V was clipped by 4 bases and J by 3 bases, with 13 bases between them. The CDR3 reads CASSGTRGDYEQYF. In DNA form, the CDR3 reads TGTGCCAGCAGTGGGACACGCGGAGACTACGAGCAGTACTTC.